This T cell receptor (beta chain) appears in the sequencing data of a study of blood T cell repertoires in COVID-19. The overall study: T cells, B-cell-depleted T cells, or PBMCs provided the cDNA or gDNA that served as material.

V was clipped by 1 base and J by 3 bases; unmatched bases: 7. The CDR3 is 17 residues long. Germline V gene data show CDR1 as LGHDT and CDR2 as YNNKEL (reference sequence). Living in about two dozen US areas, the participants were between about 18 and 100 years of age. The assay was immunoSEQ multiplex PCR, and TCRdb's table has in-frame clones only and misses some. The sample carries roughly 300,000 clones, more than 75% recorded once. Material for sequencing was PBMCs or T cells enriched from blood (not recorded which). The TCR was taken from a woman aged 18-29 years who had recovered from COVID-19. J is TRBJ2-3 and V is TRBV3-1 (or the pseudogene TRBV3-2), with TRBD2 matching over 10 bases. The CDR3 bases are TGTGCCAGCAGCCAAGTAAGCGGGAGGGAGGGGACAGATACGCAGTATTTT. Its protein is CASSQVSGREGTDTQYF.